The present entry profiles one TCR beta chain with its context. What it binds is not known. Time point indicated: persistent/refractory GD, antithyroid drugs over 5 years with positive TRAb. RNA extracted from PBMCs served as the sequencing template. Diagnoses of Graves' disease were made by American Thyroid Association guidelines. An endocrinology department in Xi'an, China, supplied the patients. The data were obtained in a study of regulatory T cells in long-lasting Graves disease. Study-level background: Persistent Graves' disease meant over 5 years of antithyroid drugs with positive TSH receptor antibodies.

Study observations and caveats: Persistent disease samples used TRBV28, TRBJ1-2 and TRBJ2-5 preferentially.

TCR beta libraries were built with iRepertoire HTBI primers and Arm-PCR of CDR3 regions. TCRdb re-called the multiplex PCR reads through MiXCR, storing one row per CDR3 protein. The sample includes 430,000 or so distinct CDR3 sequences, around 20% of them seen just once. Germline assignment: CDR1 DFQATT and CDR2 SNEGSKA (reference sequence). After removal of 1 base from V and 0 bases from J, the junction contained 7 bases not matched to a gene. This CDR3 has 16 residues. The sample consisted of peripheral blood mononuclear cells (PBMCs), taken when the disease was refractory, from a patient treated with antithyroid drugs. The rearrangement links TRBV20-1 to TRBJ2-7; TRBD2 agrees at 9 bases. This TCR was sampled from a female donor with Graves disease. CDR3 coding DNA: TGCAGTGCTAGAGTCCCGCTAGCGGGATACTCCTACGAGCAGTACTTC. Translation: CSARVPLAGYSYEQYF.